This TCR beta chain was found in a study of T cells in Graves' hyperthyroidism and ophthalmopathy. About the research overall: At initial diagnosis, before any treatment had begun, peripheral blood was obtained.

In this sample, this clonotype turned up many times. Its antigen is unidentified. One end of the junction does not line up with germline, which may come from a read error. Study-level results: Most clonotypes expanded in thyroid above 0.001 were likewise present in blood.

Amplification of TCR beta CDR3 regions was performed using RNA transcripts as template. The primer set for the first-round RT-PCR of the TCR CDR3 was HTBI. TCRdb fed the multiplex PCR reads into MiXCR, producing one record per CDR3 protein. Counted here are around 620,000 distinct CDR3 sequences, approximately 15% occurring once; the ten biggest clones make up approximately 6.4%. The CDR3 is made up of 14 amino acids. The V gene's germline CDR1 is DFQATT and CDR2 SNEGSKA (reference sequence). Patients with ophthalmopathy all had a Clinical Activity Score of at least 3, a NOSPECS grade of at least 4 and duration under 3 months. From roughly 10 ml of fresh peripheral blood, PBMCs were isolated.

J is TRBJ2-7 and V is TRBV20-1; D gene ambiguous. What was sequenced was blood. This TCR came from a woman under 30 with Graves' ophthalmopathy. The CDR3 region has the DNA TGCAGTGCTAGCCGGCCCCTTCAGTACTACAAGCAGTACTTC. Protein product: CSASRPLQYYKQYF.